A single sample is the source of the 18 T cell receptor beta chains below, sequenced in a study of post-analysis software for immune sequencing data. Unique molecular identifiers tagged the TCR beta cDNA libraries. TCRdb re-derived calls from the PCR reads in MiXCR, one entry per CDR3 protein. The table shows under 650,000 distinct CDR3 sequences, with roughly 45% occurring only once. Whole-study results and caveats: Comparison of patients with controls showed 4 to 6 TRBV segments more frequent in patients, TRBV5-6, TRBV5-1 and TRBV20-1 among them.

Their recognized antigens are unknown. Sequences were obtained from blood. Receptors were obtained from a girl between 5 and 17 years old with multiple sclerosis.

The V call is TRBV27, the J call TRBJ2-2; tentative D call: TRBD2 (6 bases). CDR3 length: 16 amino acids. The germline V and J ends were trimmed by 5 bases and 6 bases, with 19 bases remaining between them. The germline CDR1 and CDR2 sequences are MNHEY and SMNVEV (reference sequence). CDR3 DNA: TGTGCCAGCAGTACCCACAAGACTAGAAGGGCCGGGGAGCTGTTTTTT. Protein sequence: CASSTHKTRRAGELFF.

This clonotype was seen only once. V is TRBV20-1 and J is TRBJ1-5; D not certain. Germline-derived CDR1 and CDR2 are DFQATT and SNEGSKA (reference sequence). The V end lost 3 bases, the J end lost 0 bases, and 9 bases lay between the germline ends. This CDR3 is 14 amino acids long. In nucleotides, the CDR3 is TGCAGTGCTAGTCGCGGGGATAGCAATCAGCCCCAGCATTTT. Translating gives CSASRGDSNQPQHF.

The chain carries TRBV27 and TRBJ2-1; D is undetermined. Trimming took off 3 bases at V and 1 base at J, with 13 bases between the two ends. Germline V CDR1 and CDR2: MNHEY, SMNVEV (reference sequence). CDR3 length: 16 amino acids. CDR3 in amino acids: CASSLVVGRSYNEQFF. As DNA, the CDR3 is TGTGCCAGCAGTTTGGTCGTAGGCCGATCCTACAATGAGCAGTTCTTC.

A few counts support this clonotype. J is TRBJ2-1 and V is TRBV29-1; D is perhaps TRBD2 (5 bases). Germline CDR1 and CDR2: SQVTM and ANQGSEA. The CDR3 totals 12 residues. Trimming took off 7 bases at V and 0 bases at J, with 7 bases between the two ends. The CDR3 nucleotides are TGCAGCGCGGGGAGCTCCTACAATGAGCAGTTCTTC. As protein: CSAGSSYNEQFF.

DNA of the CDR3: TGCGCCAGCAGCACGGTCGTATGGGGACCCGTTTACAATGAGCAGTTCTTC. Translating it yields CASSTVVWGPVYNEQFF. The V and J genes are TRBV5-1 and TRBJ2-1, with D perhaps given as TRBD1 or TRBD2 (5 bases each). Trimming cost V 4 bases and J 4 bases, with 21 bases left between them. The germline gives CDR1 SGHRS, CDR2 YFSETQ. The CDR3 runs 17 residues.

The chain links TRBV12-3 or TRBV12-4 to TRBJ2-5; TRBD2 aligns across 12 bases. Germline trimming cut 4 bases from V and 2 bases from J; bases unmatched to any gene: 5. This CDR3 is 16 amino acids long. The CDR3 spells CASSSSGRAGQETQYF. The DNA for the CDR3 is TGTGCCAGCAGTTCTAGCGGGAGGGCGGGTCAAGAGACCCAGTACTTC.

This clonotype has more than one count but fewer than ten. V usage is TRBV7-2 and J usage is TRBJ2-7; the D gene is possibly TRBD2 (6 bases). Germline V gene lookup returns CDR1 SGHTA and CDR2 FQGNSA. V was trimmed by 3 bases and J by 0 bases, leaving 12 bases between them. The CDR3 runs 15 residues. CDR3 DNA sequence: TGTGCCAGCAGCTTCGGGAGACTAGACTCCTACGAGCAGTACTTC. It is translated as CASSFGRLDSYEQYF. The full variable domain, completed using reference TRBV7-2 and TRBJ2-7, is GAGVSQSPSNKVTEKGKDVELRCDPISGHTALYWYRQSLGQGLEFLIYFQGNSAPDKSGLPSDRFSAERTGGSVSTLTIQRTQQEDSAVYLCASSFGRLDSYEQYFGPGTRLTVT.

This rearrangement joins TRBV10-3 to TRBJ2-7; D not resolved. The CDR3 has 15 amino acids. V was pared by 6 bases and J by 2 bases, with 17 bases between. In germline, CDR1 is ENHRY, CDR2 SYGVKD. The CDR3 nucleotides are TGTGCCATCAGGGCTCCCGACTTAACCGCCTACGAGCAGTACTTC. This encodes CAIRAPDLTAYEQYF.

The rearrangement links TRBV20-1 to TRBJ2-7; TRBD2 matches 9 bases. Germline V CDR1 and CDR2: DFQATT, SNEGSKA (reference sequence). This CDR3 is 14 amino acids long. Germline trimming cut 5 bases from V and 2 bases from J; bases unmatched to any gene: 7. CDR3 bases: TGCAGTGCTTTTCAAGCTAGCGGGGCCTACGAGCAGTACTTC. Translation: CSAFQASGAYEQYF.

The DNA for the CDR3 is TGTGCCAGCAGTTTATCCCTAGTAGGGAATGAGCAGTTCTTC. Translation: CASSLSLVGNEQFF. The V call is TRBV27, the J call TRBJ2-1, with unresolved D. This CDR3 is built from 14 residues. Trimming removed 0 bases from V and 7 bases from J, with 10 bases in between. CDR1 and CDR2 from the germline V gene are MNHEY and SMNVEV (reference sequence).

The rearrangement joins TRBV12-3 or TRBV12-4 to TRBJ1-5; 7 bases are shared with TRBD1. V lost 5 bases to trimming and J lost 2 bases; unmatched junction nucleotides: 9. This CDR3 region has 16 residues. The CDR3 DNA is TGTGCCAGCAGTCTTAGGGGGCGCGGGGGCAATCAGCCCCAGCATTTT. Translated: CASSLRGRGGNQPQHF.

The chain employs TRBV7-9 and TRBJ2-5; D possibly corresponds to TRBD2 (6 bases). The CDR3 covers 17 residues. V was cut by 5 bases and J by 5 bases, with 24 bases left in between. From germline, CDR1 is SEHNR and CDR2 FQNEAQ (reference sequence). CDR3: CASSAHLRPSAFETQYF. The DNA of the CDR3 is TGTGCCAGCAGCGCCCACCTAAGACCTAGCGCTTTCGAGACCCAGTACTTC.

This sequence joins TRBV24-1 and TRBJ2-5; 7 bases align to TRBD1. Germline CDR1 reads KGHDR; CDR2 reads SFDVKD. V trimming: 9 bases; J trimming: 0 bases; junction bases outside the gene matches: 3. This CDR3 region has 13 residues. CDR3 nucleotides: TGTGCCACCGGGGACAGCTACCAAGAGACCCAGTACTTC. Its translation: CATGDSYQETQYF.

This clonotype has more than one count but fewer than ten. V is TRBV12-3 or TRBV12-4 and J is TRBJ1-2; D gene unclear. The CDR3 is made up of 15 amino acids. Trimming took 0 bases from V and 1 from J, leaving 9 bases between them. As DNA, the CDR3 is TGTGCCAGCAGTTTAGCGCCCGGGTTTAACTATGGCTACACCTTC. Protein: CASSLAPGFNYGYTF.

The table lists this clonotype with a few counts. An end of the junction does not agree with germline; a read error may underlie this. The chain carries TRBV4-1 and TRBJ2-7; D gene ambiguous. Germline V gives CDR1 MGHRA, CDR2 YSYEKL. There are 13 residues in the CDR3. The CDR3 spells CASSQRPFYGQYF. CDR3 DNA sequence: TGCGCCAGCAGCCAACGGCCCTTTTACGGGCAGTACTTC.

The chain has TRBV10-3 and TRBJ2-3; D perhaps matches TRBD2 (6 bases). Germline CDR1 and CDR2: ENHRY and SYGVKD. V lost 2 bases, J lost 0 bases, and 15 bases lay in between. This CDR3 spans 17 amino acids. This chain's CDR3 is CAISEDLGEDSTDTQYF. CDR3 bases: TGTGCCATCAGTGAGGACCTCGGGGAGGATAGCACAGATACGCAGTATTTT.

This clonotype was counted between two and nine times. CDR3 sequence (DNA): TGTGCCAGCAGCCACACAGGGCTAGGCTCACCCCTCCACTTT. Translation: CASSHTGLGSPLHF. The rearrangement uses TRBV12-3 or TRBV12-4 and TRBJ1-6, with D possibly being TRBD1 (6 bases). The CDR3 loop spans 14 amino acids. Trimming took 6 bases from V and 10 from J, leaving 16 bases between them.

The V gene is TRBV20-1, the J gene TRBJ2-1, with D perhaps TRBD1 (6 bases). Trimming left V 0 bases short and J 5 bases short, with 14 bases between. The CDR3 consists of 15 residues. Germline CDR1 and CDR2: DFQATT and SNEGSKA (reference sequence). The CDR3 loop reads CSARDPQGFDNEQFF. For the CDR3, the DNA is TGCAGTGCTAGAGATCCCCAGGGGTTCGACAATGAGCAGTTCTTC.